Given below is one T cell receptor beta chain in context. Its antigen remains unknown. Selected positively for CCR7 and CD45RO-negative, naive CD8 cells excluded terminally differentiated effector memory CD45RA+ cells. This record belongs to a study of shared clonotypes between healthy human individuals. Study at large: Donors had three CD4 naive, three CD4 memory, two CD8 naive and one CD8 memory plate apiece.

The ends lost 5 bases at V and 0 bases at J; junction bases unmatched: 3. In germline, CDR1 is PRHDT, CDR2 FYEKMQ (reference sequence). The length of the CDR3 is 14 residues. The table came from immunoSEQ multiplex PCR; TCRdb's copy has only in-frame clones and leaves some out. The top ten clones hold 0.3% of a sample with 550,000 to 600,000 clones, roughly 98% of them seen once. Overall study findings and caveats: Having only a few donors restricted how much genetic and exposure-history diversity was captured. Non-shared clonotypes showed lower generation probabilities than clonotypes common to all four donors. The expectation was that sequencing depth would affect clonotype sharing among donors.

The genes are TRBV13 and TRBJ1-1; 7 bases agree with TRBD1. Sequencing was done on a sample of naive CD8+ T cells sorted from blood. The receptor was derived from a man aged 25-45 years in good health. The CDR3 reads CASSTGQLNTEAFF. The CDR3 nucleotides are TGTGCCAGCAGCACGGGACAGTTGAACACTGAAGCTTTCTTT.